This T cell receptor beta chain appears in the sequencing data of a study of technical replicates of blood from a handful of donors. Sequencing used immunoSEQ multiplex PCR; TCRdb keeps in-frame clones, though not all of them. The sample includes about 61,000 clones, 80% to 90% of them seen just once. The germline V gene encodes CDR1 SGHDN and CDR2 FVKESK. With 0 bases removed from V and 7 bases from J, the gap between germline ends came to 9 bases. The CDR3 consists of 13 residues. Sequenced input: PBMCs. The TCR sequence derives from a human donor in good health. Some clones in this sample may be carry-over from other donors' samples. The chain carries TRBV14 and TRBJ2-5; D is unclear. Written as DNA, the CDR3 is TGTGCCAGCAGCCAAGATCACTCCTCGACCCAGTACTTC. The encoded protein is CASSQDHSSTQYF.